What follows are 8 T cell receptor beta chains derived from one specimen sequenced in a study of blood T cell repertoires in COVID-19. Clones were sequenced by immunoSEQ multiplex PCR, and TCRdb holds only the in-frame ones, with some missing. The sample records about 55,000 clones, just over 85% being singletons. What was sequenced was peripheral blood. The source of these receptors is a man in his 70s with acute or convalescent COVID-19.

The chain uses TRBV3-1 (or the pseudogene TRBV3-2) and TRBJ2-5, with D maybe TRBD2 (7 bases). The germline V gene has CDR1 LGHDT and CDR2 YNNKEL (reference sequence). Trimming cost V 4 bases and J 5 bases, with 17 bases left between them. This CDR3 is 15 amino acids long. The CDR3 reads CASSPAHGGRETQYF. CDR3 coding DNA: TGTGCCAGCAGCCCAGCCCACGGGGGGCGTGAGACCCAGTACTTC.

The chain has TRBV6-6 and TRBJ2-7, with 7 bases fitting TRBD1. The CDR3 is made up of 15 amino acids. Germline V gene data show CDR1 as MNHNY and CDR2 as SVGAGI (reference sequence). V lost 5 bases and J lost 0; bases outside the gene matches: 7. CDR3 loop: CASSPARGFSYEQYF. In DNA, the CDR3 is TGTGCCAGCAGTCCTGCCAGGGGGTTCTCCTACGAGCAGTACTTC.

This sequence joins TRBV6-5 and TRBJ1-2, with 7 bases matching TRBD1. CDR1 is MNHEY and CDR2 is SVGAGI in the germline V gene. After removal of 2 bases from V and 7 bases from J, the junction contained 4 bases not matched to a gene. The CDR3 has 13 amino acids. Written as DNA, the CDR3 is TGTGCCAGCAGTTACAGGGGGCGGGGTGGCTACACCTTC. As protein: CASSYRGRGGYTF.

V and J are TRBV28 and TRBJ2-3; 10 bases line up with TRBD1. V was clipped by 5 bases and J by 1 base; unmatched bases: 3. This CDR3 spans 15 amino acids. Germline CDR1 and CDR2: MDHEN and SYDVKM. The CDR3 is CASSHGTGGTDTQYF. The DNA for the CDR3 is TGTGCCAGCAGTCACGGGACAGGGGGCACAGATACGCAGTATTTT.

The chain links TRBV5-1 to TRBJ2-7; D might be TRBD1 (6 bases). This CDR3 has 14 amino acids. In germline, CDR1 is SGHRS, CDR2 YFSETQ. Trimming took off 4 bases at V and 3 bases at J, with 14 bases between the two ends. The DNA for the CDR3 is TGCGCCAGCAGCAGACAGGTCCAAAGCTACGAGCAGTACTTC. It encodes CASSRQVQSYEQYF.

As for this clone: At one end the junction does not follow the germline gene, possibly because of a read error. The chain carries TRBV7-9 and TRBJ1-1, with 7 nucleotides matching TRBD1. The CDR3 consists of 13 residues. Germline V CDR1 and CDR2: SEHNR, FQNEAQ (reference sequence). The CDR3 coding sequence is TGTGCCAGCAGCTTAGCTTTCGGGGACAGCTTCGCATTT. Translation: CASSLAFGDSFAF.

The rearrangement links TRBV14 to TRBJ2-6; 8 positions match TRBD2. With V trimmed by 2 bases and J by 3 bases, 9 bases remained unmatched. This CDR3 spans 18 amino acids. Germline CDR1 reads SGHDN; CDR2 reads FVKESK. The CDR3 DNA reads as TGTGCCAGCAGCCAACCCCGGGGGGGCCTGGGTGGGGCCAACGTCCTGACTTTC. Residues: CASSQPRGGLGGANVLTF. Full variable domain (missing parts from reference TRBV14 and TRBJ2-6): EAGVTQFPSHSVIEKGQTVTLRCDPISGHDNLYWYRRVMGKEIKFLLHFVKESKQDESGMPNNRFLAERTGGTYSTLKVQPAELEDSGVYFCASSQPRGGLGGANVLTFGAGSRLTVL.

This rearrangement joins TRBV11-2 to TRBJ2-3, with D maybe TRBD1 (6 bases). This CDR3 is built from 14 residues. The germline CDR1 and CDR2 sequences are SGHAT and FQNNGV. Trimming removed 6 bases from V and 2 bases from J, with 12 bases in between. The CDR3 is CASRAGTPTDTQYF. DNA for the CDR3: TGTGCCAGCAGGGCTGGGACACCCACAGATACGCAGTATTTT. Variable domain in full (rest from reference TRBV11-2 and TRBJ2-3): EAGVAQSPRYKIIEKRQSVAFWCNPISGHATLYWYQQILGQGPKLLIQFQNNGVVDDSQLPKDRFSAERLKGVDSTLKIQPAKLEDSAVYLCASRAGTPTDTQYFGPGTRLTVL.